What follows is one T cell receptor beta chain and its context. This clonotype was observed a handful of times. Its antigen is currently not known. Within one base of it there is no much larger clone, and no base qualities were kept. To prepare the library, 5' RACE was applied. The instrument was an Illumina HiSeq 2500. The second PCR ran for about 7 to 11 cycles and used a J-beta primer mix along with a sample-barcoded 5' primer. A unique molecular identifier was introduced onto each TCR beta cDNA molecule by a template-switch 5' adaptor carrying 12 random nucleotides. Each sample yielded at least 3 million CDR3-containing paired-end reads. First-strand cDNA synthesis was performed from all RNA using the Mint cDNA synthesis kit, with priming by a TRBC-specific oligonucleotide. Following uracil-DNA glycosylase treatment, all cDNA underwent a first 18-cycle PCR with the universal primers M1SS and BC2_uni_R. Per the source publication's procedure: Each sample was normalized by randomly selecting 1 million high-quality reads, each carrying a distinct molecular identifier. Instead of being binned into consensus sequences, reads with shared molecular identifiers were discarded. CDR3 identification, clonotype clustering and error correction used MiTCR with a Q25 quality threshold and the strictest error-elimination algorithm. A nonparametric unseen species model with Euler transformation was used to estimate lower-bound total TCR beta diversity. The raw public reads went through TCRdb reprocessing: fastp at Q25, MiXCR clone calling, in-frame beta chains kept. Every CDR3 protein is listed once, alongside the most common genes and DNA of its rows. TCRdb assigned the V and J calls; the authors' analysis was not used. In this sample the table shows approximately 850,000 distinct CDR3 sequences, roughly 44% of which occur a single time. The ten largest clonotypes hold under 20% of the sample.

This specimen comes from a study of blood T cells in healthy people across ages (dated by TCRdb to 2013 to 2016). Study-level background: In model experiments, template switching captured about one uniquely barcoded TCR beta cDNA molecule for every two T cells. Age-related changes in TCR beta repertoire diversity were measured in the study by deep sequencing normalized with unique cDNA molecular identifiers. For two donors (one aged 18 to 30 and one aged 80 or older), the study analyzed two additional independent replicas of 1 million unique cDNA reads from the same blood draw. The donors were split into four age groups: young (average around 15 years), middle-aged (over 35), aged (roughly 68) and long-lived (approximately 89). To avoid experimental bias, donors of different ages were randomly spread across the sequencing lanes. What the work shows at the level of the full study, not this receptor alone: There was a strong correlation between observed TCR beta diversity and the percentage of naive T cells measured by flow cytometry. Conclusive comparison of naive and antigen-experienced compartments was prevented by the profiling of bulk unsorted PBMCs. Total diversity estimates from one million sequenced T cells were considered lower bounds and underestimates. Compared with the aged group, more naive CD4+ T cells, fewer expanded clones and increased TCR diversity were shown by the long-lived group, suggesting age selection. Donor CMV infection status was unknown, potentially confounding age-related changes in expanded clonotypes. As age increased, observed TCR beta diversity per million T cells dropped in a roughly linear way, and a significant reduction was already evident by age roughly 36.

The donors were roughly 38 Caucasian individuals from Russia, aged roughly 6 to 100 years, who were systemically healthy. Approximately 11 milliliters of peripheral blood were drawn from each donor into EDTA-treated Vacutainer tubes. Ficoll-Paque density-gradient centrifugation was used to isolate PBMCs, with at least 6 million per sample. Trizol reagent was used to extract total RNA from the PBMCs, yielding at least 5.5 micrograms per sample. For every donor, flow cytometry on a PBMC aliquot measured the percentage of naive CD45RAhigh/CD27high T cells. Its CDR3 holds 15 amino acids, cysteine through phenylalanine. Left in the record is the CDR3 DNA by itself, 45 bases read in frame from the first base. V loses 2 bases, J loses 0 bases, and the germline ends lie 9 bases apart. From a lookup of the germline V gene (reference sequence), CDR1 and CDR2 are SGHNT and YYREEE.

The rearranged segments are TRBV5-4 and TRBJ2-1; TRBD2 is perhaps the D gene, given 5 matching bases. Source material: blood. This TCR was recovered from a man aged 55 to 70 in good health. The DNA sequence reads TGTGCCAGCAGCTTTCAAGGGAGCTCCTACAATGAGCAGTTCTTC. Its translation reads: CASSFQGSSYNEQFF.